These 29 T cell receptor beta chains came from one sample sequenced in a study of T cells in Graves' hyperthyroidism and ophthalmopathy. Amplification targeted TCR beta CDR3 regions from RNA transcripts. RT-PCR in the first round (using the HTBI primer set) targeted the TCR CDR3. TCRdb re-derived calls from the multiplex PCR reads in MiXCR, one entry per CDR3 protein. The data hold 400,000 to 550,000 distinct CDR3 sequences, with around an eighth observed a single time. The sample comprised blood. Receptor source: a woman between 18 and 30 years old with Graves' hyperthyroidism.

This clonotype turned up a few times. V is TRBV29-1 and J is TRBJ1-1, with D perhaps TRBD1 (5 bases). CDR1 is SQVTM and CDR2 is ANQGSEA in the germline V gene. V dropped 0 bases and J dropped 2 bases, with 13 bases sitting between them. The CDR3 is made up of 15 amino acids. Here the CDR3 DNA reads TGCAGCGTTGAAGACCCGGGACGGGGAAACACTGAAGCTTTCTTT. Amino acid sequence: CSVEDPGRGNTEAFF.

The chain employs TRBV6-5 and TRBJ1-1; D ambiguous. Germline V gives CDR1 MNHEY, CDR2 SVGAGI. Deletions cut 8 bases from V and 1 base from J, with 11 bases between. The CDR3 runs 13 residues. This chain's CDR3 is CASLKDGNTEAFF. For the CDR3, the DNA is TGTGCCAGCCTTAAGGACGGGAACACTGAAGCTTTCTTT.

This clonotype was detected many times. The CDR3 protein is CASSLGRRTSTDTQYF. The CDR3 bases are TGTGCCAGCAGCTTAGGTCGTCGGACGAGCACAGATACGCAGTATTTT. This chain uses TRBV11-3 with TRBJ2-3, with D hard to call. The length of the CDR3 is 16 residues. Germline V lookup: CDR1 SGHNT, CDR2 YENEEA. V was shortened by 1 base and J by 0 bases, with 11 bases between the two germline ends.

This clonotype was picked up many times. This chain connects TRBV29-1 to TRBJ1-1; D remains ambiguous. The CDR3 sequence is 11 residues long. Germline CDR1 reads SQVTM; CDR2 reads ANQGSEA. Deletions cut 6 bases from V and 3 bases from J, with 8 bases between. The chain's CDR3 is CSVSGYTEAFF. The CDR3 bases are TGCAGCGTAAGTGGGTACACTGAAGCTTTCTTT.

This clonotype was counted many times. The chain is built from TRBV20-1 and TRBJ2-1; TRBD2 matches 13 bases. Per the germline V gene, CDR1 is DFQATT and CDR2 is SNEGSKA (reference sequence). The J segment lost 1 base and the V segment lost 2 bases, leaving 11 bases of the junction unmatched. CDR3 length: 19 amino acids. This CDR3 is CSARTLGLAGESSYNEQFF. CDR3 in DNA: TGCAGTGCTAGAACCTTAGGACTAGCGGGAGAGAGTTCCTACAATGAGCAGTTCTTC.

A few counts support this clonotype. The V gene is TRBV9, the J gene TRBJ2-2; D is perhaps TRBD1 (6 bases). The CDR3 loop spans 15 amino acids. In germline, CDR1 is SGDLS, CDR2 YYNGEE. Trimming took 0 bases from V and 4 from J, leaving 10 bases between them. Written as DNA, the CDR3 is TGTGCCAGCAGCGTAGAGGGACACAGCACCGGGGAGCTGTTTTTT. Encoded protein: CASSVEGHSTGELFF. Combining the CDR3 with reference TRBV9 and TRBJ2-2 gives the whole variable domain DSGVTQTPKHLITATGQRVTLRCSPRSGDLSVYWYQQSLDQGLQFLIQYYNGEERAKGNILERFSAQQFPDLHSELNLSSLELGDSALYFCASSVEGHSTGELFFGEGSRLTVL.

This clonotype has at least ten counts. The chain recombines TRBV5-1 with TRBJ2-7, with 10 nucleotides matching TRBD1. Germline CDR1 is SGHRS and CDR2 is YFSETQ. CDR3 length: 14 residues. J gave up 5 bases and V 4 bases, and 6 bases lay outside the gene matches. The CDR3 region is CASSGTGTGDEQYV. As DNA, the CDR3 is TGCGCCAGCAGCGGAACCGGGACAGGGGACGAGCAGTACGTC.

This clonotype was counted a few times. The gene calls are TRBV5-1 and TRBJ2-2; 14 bases line up with TRBD2. The CDR3 runs 18 residues. CDR1 SGHRS and CDR2 YFSETQ come from the germline V gene. J gave up 2 bases and V 4 bases, and 7 bases lay outside the gene matches. CDR3 residues: CASSTRTSGRSNTGELFF. CDR3 nucleotide sequence: TGCGCCAGCAGCACAAGGACTAGCGGGAGGTCCAACACCGGGGAGCTGTTTTTT.

This clonotype was counted many times. This chain joins TRBV6-1 and TRBJ2-1; 12 bases fit TRBD2. The germline V gene has CDR1 MNHNS and CDR2 SASEGT. The CDR3 contains 15 residues. The junction had 4 bases not matched to a gene; V was cut back by 2 bases and J by 8 bases. The CDR3 sequence: CASSERLAGEYEQFF. The CDR3 DNA follows: TGTGCCAGCAGTGAAAGACTAGCGGGAGAGTATGAGCAGTTCTTC.

The sample holds many counts of this clonotype. This rearrangement joins TRBV24-1 to TRBJ1-2, with TRBD1 as a possible D gene (6 bases). With 4 bases removed from V and 5 bases from J, the gap between germline ends came to 13 bases. Germline loops: CDR1 KGHDR, CDR2 SFDVKD. The CDR3 runs 14 residues. Written as DNA, the CDR3 is TGTGCCACCAGTGAGGGACACTCCGGGTATGGCTACACCTTC. Its protein is CATSEGHSGYGYTF.

This clonotype showed up many times. The rearrangement joins TRBV6-1 to TRBJ2-7; a weak D match, TRBD1 (5 bases). The V and J ends lost 2 bases and 3 bases respectively, with 11 bases between them. The V gene's germline CDR1 is MNHNS and CDR2 SASEGT. The length of the CDR3 is 14 residues. The CDR3 DNA reads as TGTGCCAGCAGTGAACTAACAGGAGTCTACGAGCAGTACGTC. Translating it yields CASSELTGVYEQYV.

The chain links TRBV7-2 to TRBJ1-2; a weak D match, TRBD1 (6 bases). V was pared by 2 bases and J by 8 bases, with 15 bases between. Germline V lookup: CDR1 SGHTA, CDR2 FQGNSA. The CDR3 is made up of 14 amino acids. CDR3 sequence reads: CASSLTQGRRGYTF. The DNA of the CDR3 is TGTGCCAGCAGCTTAACGCAGGGGCGTCGAGGCTACACCTTC.

This clonotype came up a few times. The rearrangement joins TRBV24-1 to TRBJ2-7, with a tentative D call TRBD1 (6 bases). The V and J ends lost 8 bases and 3 bases respectively, with 16 bases between them. This CDR3 has 14 amino acids. The germline V gene has CDR1 KGHDR and CDR2 SFDVKD. The CDR3 loop reads CATTPSARGYEQYV. The CDR3 coding sequence is TGTGCCACCACCCCCTCGGCCAGGGGCTACGAGCAGTACGTC.

This chain joins TRBV7-9 and TRBJ2-7; TRBD2 agrees at 7 bases. J lost 4 bases, V lost 5 bases, and 11 bases had no gene match. The V gene's germline CDR1 is SEHNR and CDR2 FQNEAQ (reference sequence). The CDR3 contains 15 residues. DNA for the CDR3: TGTGCCAGCAGCGCCTCCAACGGGAGGTCGTACGAGCAGTACGTC. Amino acid sequence: CASSASNGRSYEQYV.

In DNA form, the CDR3 reads TGTGCCACCAGCAGAAGGGCAGGCCCGACCTACGAGCAGTACGTC. Residues: CATSRRAGPTYEQYV. The chain has TRBV15 and TRBJ2-7; D is unresolved. The germline gives CDR1 LNHNV, CDR2 YYDKDF (reference sequence). The V end lost 2 bases, the J end lost 2 bases, and 13 bases lay between the germline ends. This CDR3 has 15 residues.

The CDR3 DNA is TGCGCCAGCAGCCCGTACAATGGAGATACGCAGTATTTT. This translates into CASSPYNGDTQYF. The chain uses TRBV5-1 and TRBJ2-3; D gene uncertain. The CDR3 consists of 13 residues. Trimming removed 4 bases at V and 5 bases at J, with 11 bases between. From germline, CDR1 is SGHRS and CDR2 YFSETQ.

This clonotype came up many times. J is TRBJ2-4 and V is TRBV28; D might be TRBD2 (6 bases). V lost 4 bases and J 0 bases, leaving 16 bases between the germline ends. The CDR3 runs 17 residues. CDR1 and CDR2 (germline): MDHEN, SYDVKM. The CDR3 region is CASSSIGTGKAKNIQYF. The CDR3 DNA is TGTGCCAGCAGTTCGATAGGGACTGGGAAAGCCAAAAACATTCAGTACTTC.

This clonotype was seen ten or more times. J is TRBJ2-5 and V is TRBV6-1; D is ambiguous. This CDR3 has 13 residues. V was cut by 5 bases and J by 5 bases, with 12 bases left in between. Looked up from germline, CDR1 is MNHNS and CDR2 is SASEGT. CDR3 residues: CASSLYPPETQYF. The CDR3, as DNA: TGTGCCAGCAGTTTATATCCCCCGGAGACCCAGTACTTC.

The rearrangement uses TRBV20-1 and TRBJ2-3, with 10 bases lining up with TRBD2. The CDR3 runs to 14 residues. Germline CDR1 DFQATT, CDR2 SNEGSKA (reference sequence). V dropped 6 bases and J dropped 5; count of bases not matched to a gene: 8. CDR3 sequence reads: CSALLAGVRDTQYF. Written as DNA, the CDR3 is TGCAGTGCCCTCCTAGCGGGGGTTCGAGATACGCAGTATTTT.

This clonotype was recorded at least ten times. The junction differs from germline at one of its ends, possibly a read error. The chain uses TRBV7-7 and TRBJ2-5, with TRBD2 identical over 7 bases. Per germline, CDR1 SSHAT and CDR2 FNYEAQ (reference sequence). The CDR3 has 14 amino acids. CDR3 bases: TGTGCTAGCAGCACCCGAGCGGGGCAAGAGACCCAGTACTTC. Its protein is CASSTRAGQETQYF.

This clonotype was seen repeatedly, ten times or more. CDR3 nucleotides: TGTGCCAGCAGCTTAGGGGATGGGGACAGGACCACAGATACGCAGTATTTT. Translation gives CASSLGDGDRTTDTQYF. The rearrangement uses TRBV7-2 and TRBJ2-3, with TRBD1 matching 8 bases. The CDR3 length is 17 residues. Germline CDR1 is SGHTA and CDR2 is FQGNSA. V lost 1 base to trimming and J lost 2 bases; unmatched junction nucleotides: 8. The variable domain in full, completed from reference TRBV7-2 and TRBJ2-3, reads GAGVSQSPSNKVTEKGKDVELRCDPISGHTALYWYRQSLGQGLEFLIYFQGNSAPDKSGLPSDRFSAERTGGSVSTLTIQRTQQEDSAVYLCASSLGDGDRTTDTQYFGPGTRLTVL.

This clonotype was counted many times. The CDR3 loop reads CASSYSISREETQYF. CDR3 bases: TGTGCCAGCAGTTACTCGATATCCAGGGAAGAGACCCAGTACTTC. The genes are TRBV6-5 and TRBJ2-5; the D gene is possibly TRBD1 (5 bases). The germline V gene encodes CDR1 MNHEY and CDR2 SVGAGI. The CDR3 spans 15 residues. Between the trimmed V and J ends, which lost 0 bases and 3 bases, there was a span of 11 bases.

This clonotype was recorded many times. The rearrangement joins TRBV12-3 or TRBV12-4 to TRBJ1-2; D unresolved. This CDR3 has 11 residues. V was shortened by 2 bases and J by 7 bases, with 5 bases between the two germline ends. CDR3: CASSLMGGYTF. CDR3 coding DNA: TGTGCCAGCAGTTTAATGGGTGGCTACACCTTC.

CDR3 sequence: CASSTGENGYTF. The CDR3 nucleotides are TGTGCCAGCAGCACAGGGGAAAATGGCTACACCTTC. V usage is TRBV7-9 and J usage is TRBJ1-2; 7 positions match TRBD1. CDR3 size: 12 residues. Unmatched junction bases numbered 3, after V lost 5 bases and J lost 6 bases. Germline CDR1 and CDR2: SEHNR and FQNEAQ (reference sequence).

This clonotype came up many times. The chain recombines TRBV12-3 or TRBV12-4 with TRBJ1-4; weak D call: TRBD1 (6 bases). Trimming took off 3 bases at V and 5 bases at J, with 16 bases between the two ends. CDR3 length: 16 amino acids. The CDR3 nucleotides read TGTGCCAGCAGTTTCGGTATCCGACAGGAAAATGAAAAACTGTTTTTT. This gives the protein CASSFGIRQENEKLFF.

The table lists this clonotype with many counts. Written as DNA, the CDR3 is TGTGCCAGCAGTAACAGAATCTATGGCTACACCTTC. It specifies CASSNRIYGYTF. This chain uses TRBV6-2 or TRBV6-3 with TRBJ1-2; D is undetermined. The V and J ends lost 5 bases and 4 bases respectively, with 8 bases between them. The V gene's germline CDR1 is MNHEY and CDR2 SVGEGT. The CDR3 is made up of 12 amino acids.

At least ten counts were recorded for this clonotype. The V gene is TRBV5-5, the J gene TRBJ2-2; unclear D gene. The CDR3 totals 15 residues. The V and J ends lost 3 bases and 1 base respectively, with 10 bases between them. Germline values: CDR1 SGHKS, CDR2 YYEKEE (reference sequence). The CDR3 sequence: CASSYAGLNTGELFF. CDR3 nucleotides: TGTGCCAGCAGCTACGCCGGCCTGAACACCGGGGAGCTGTTTTTT.

In its sample, this clonotype was seen many times. The V gene is TRBV6-1, the J gene TRBJ2-1; TRBD2 agrees at 12 bases. This CDR3 has 16 residues. Germline loops: CDR1 MNHNS, CDR2 SASEGT. Germline trimming cut 8 bases from V and 8 bases from J; bases unmatched to any gene: 13. The CDR3 DNA is TGTGCCAGCGCCGAAAGACTAGCGGGAGTGCGTGATGAGCAGTTCTTC. Translating gives CASAERLAGVRDEQFF.

The J gene is TRBJ2-3, the V gene TRBV6-1, with D tentatively TRBD2 (5 bases). CDR1 is MNHNS and CDR2 is SASEGT in the germline V gene. The CDR3 runs to 16 residues. The V end was cut by 3 bases, the J end by 2 bases, with 15 bases between. The CDR3 bases are TGTGCCAGCAGTGAGGCTATACTAGAATCCACAGATACGCAGTATTTT. Translation gives CASSEAILESTDTQYF.